The entry below gives a single T cell receptor (beta chain) sequence along with its context. Its specificity is not known. These data originate in a study of PD-1 blockade in classical Hodgkin lymphoma. At the level of the study: Patients were dosed intravenously with nivolumab at 3 mg/kg every 2 weeks. Points from the study as a whole: There remain no defined causes for the repertoire differences, which possibly reflect disease activity or prior therapy.

The V end lost 0 bases, the J end lost 3 bases, and 8 bases lay between the germline ends. The CDR3 is 14 amino acids. Germline V gene sequence: CDR1 SGHTA, CDR2 FQGTGA. Time point denoted: cycle 4 day 1 (C4D1), after less than 7 weeks of nivolumab. After autologous stem cell transplantation all patients relapsed, and prior brentuximab vedotin exposure differed between cohorts. The assay was immunoSEQ multiplex PCR, and TCRdb's table has in-frame clones only and misses some. The table has 50,000 to 65,000 clones, 91% seen once. The clonotype originates from a human donor with classical Hodgkin lymphoma. The chain couples TRBV7-3 to TRBJ1-1, with D hard to call. The sample in question was peripheral blood mononuclear cells (PBMCs), obtained before the fourth cycle of nivolumab. CDR3 loop: CASSLTGRDTEAFF. In nucleotides, the CDR3 is TGTGCCAGCAGCTTAACAGGGCGAGACACTGAAGCTTTCTTT.